This TCR beta chain is drawn from a study of identical twins (TCRdb year 2016). Study-level background: The study deep-sequenced TCR alpha and beta repertoires from monozygotic twins, unrelated adults of various ages and cord blood to test whether fetal clonotypes persist. To rule out contamination, the twin experiments were replicated at different times with different library preparation protocols. The paper as a whole reports these results and caveats: Invariant T cells such as MAIT and iNKT could partly confound zero-insertion analyses, though diverse VJ usage argued against this for most clonotypes. Out-of-frame TCR alpha sequences shared between twins showed an excess of low generation-probability sequences compared with coincidental sharing between unrelated individuals. Fewer insertions were carried by abundant cord blood beta clonotypes, a similar but weaker trend appeared in young adult naive repertoires, and no such trend appeared in memory repertoires. A weaker excess of twin sharing was found in beta out-of-frame sequences because the signal-to-noise ratio was lowered by fewer shared sequences. Because the same donors could not be followed over many years, the conclusions depended on cross-sectional statistical analysis. Out-of-frame TCR alpha sharing in monozygotic twins was systematically underestimated by recombination models, whereas sharing between unrelated individuals was in agreement with the recombination models.

Every donor was a healthy Caucasian. The twin cohort consisted of three pairs of female monozygotic twins, all aged about 18 to 29 years. The RNA used for TCR libraries was isolated from peripheral blood mononuclear cells. From the germline V gene, CDR1 is SGHRS and CDR2 is YFSETQ. Trimming costs V 0 bases and J 7 bases, and their ends lie 14 bases apart. The CDR3 covers 15 residues, taking in both the cysteine and the phenylalanine. Only the CDR3 part of the read is kept: 45 bases, read in frame from the first base. This clonotype was seen at least ten times. What antigen it recognizes has not been identified. Base-call qualities are not available, and no considerably larger clone is one nucleotide away. The library came from 5' RACE. Instrument used: Illumina HiSeq 2000. A universal primer binding site was added through template switching, and the final cDNA carried a unique molecular identifier so that TCR cDNA molecules could be counted accurately. Specific primers in the conserved constant-segment region were used to synthesize first-strand cDNA for the TCR alpha and beta chains. Each cDNA library was double barcoded, with a SMART-Mk sample barcode plus Illumina barcodes, to control for contamination. TruSeq adapter sequences, together with Illumina sample barcodes, were added in two successive PCR steps. The Illumina HiSeq platform was used with custom primers to sequence TCR alpha and beta cDNA libraries. Concerning the study's data processing: Raw reads were processed with MiGEC to extract unique molecular identifiers, and MiXCR was used to determine CDR3 positions. Recombination models were inferred per individual with the repgenHMM and IGoR tools using an EM algorithm. The tcR package in R was used for shared clonotype analysis, with sharing normalized by the product of cloneset sizes. To study raw recombination without the effects of thymic and clonal selection, out-of-frame nonproductive sequences were analyzed. Starting from the raw public reads, TCRdb applied fastp trimming at Q25, assembled clones with MiXCR and retained in-frame beta chains. CDR3 protein duplicates are merged, each entry listing the most common genes and DNA. TCRdb, not the authors, supplied the V and J calls. This sample holds roughly 630,000 distinct CDR3 sequences; 7% to 7.5% were observed only once. Jointly, the top ten make up 1.5% to 2% of the sample.

This sample was also put to use in a study of yellow fever vaccine responses in identical twins. Per the second study: According to the authors, in identical twins the way T cells responded to vaccination appeared partly convergent and partly personalized. The study precisely tracked vaccine-responding T cell clones in identical twins.

What was sequenced was PBMCs. This receptor was taken from a woman aged 18-29 years in good health. In this chain, TRBV5-1 is recombined with TRBJ1-5, with TRBD1 tentatively as D gene (5 bases match). The DNA sequence is given as TGCGCCAGCAGCTTGGCCGGGGTGCCAGGGCAGCCCCAGCATTTT. Its amino acids are CASSLAGVPGQPQHF.